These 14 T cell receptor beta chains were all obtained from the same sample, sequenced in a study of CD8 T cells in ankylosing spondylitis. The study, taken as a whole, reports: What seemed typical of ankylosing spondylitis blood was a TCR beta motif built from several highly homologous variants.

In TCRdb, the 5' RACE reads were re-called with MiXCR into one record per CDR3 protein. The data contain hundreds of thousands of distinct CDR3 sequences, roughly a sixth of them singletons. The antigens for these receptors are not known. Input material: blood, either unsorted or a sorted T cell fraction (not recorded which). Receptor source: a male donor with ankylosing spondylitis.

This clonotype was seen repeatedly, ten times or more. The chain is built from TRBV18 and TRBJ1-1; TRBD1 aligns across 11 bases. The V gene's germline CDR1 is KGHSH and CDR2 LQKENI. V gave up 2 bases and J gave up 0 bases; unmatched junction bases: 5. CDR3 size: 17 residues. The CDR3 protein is CASSPRGQGVMNTEAFF. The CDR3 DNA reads TGTGCCAGCTCACCAAGGGGACAGGGGGTCATGAACACTGAAGCTTTCTTT. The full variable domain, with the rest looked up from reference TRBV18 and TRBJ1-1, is NAGVMQNPRHLVRRRGQEARLRCSPMKGHSHVYWYRQLPEEGLKFMVYLQKENIIDESGMPKERFSAEFPKEGPSILRIQQVVRGDSAAYFCASSPRGQGVMNTEAFFGQGTRLTVV.

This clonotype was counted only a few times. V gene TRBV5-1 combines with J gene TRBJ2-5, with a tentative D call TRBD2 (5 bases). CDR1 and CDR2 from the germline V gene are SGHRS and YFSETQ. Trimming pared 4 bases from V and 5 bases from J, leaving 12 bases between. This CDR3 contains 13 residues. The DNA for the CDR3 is TGCGCCAGCAGCCTGGAAACGGGGGAGACCCAGTACTTC. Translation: CASSLETGETQYF.

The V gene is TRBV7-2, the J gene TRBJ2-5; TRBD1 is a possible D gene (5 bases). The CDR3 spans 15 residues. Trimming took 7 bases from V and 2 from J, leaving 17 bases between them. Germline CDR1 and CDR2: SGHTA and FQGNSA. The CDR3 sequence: CASNPLGRAQETQYF. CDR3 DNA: TGTGCCAGCAACCCTCTAGGCAGGGCGCAAGAGACCCAGTACTTC.

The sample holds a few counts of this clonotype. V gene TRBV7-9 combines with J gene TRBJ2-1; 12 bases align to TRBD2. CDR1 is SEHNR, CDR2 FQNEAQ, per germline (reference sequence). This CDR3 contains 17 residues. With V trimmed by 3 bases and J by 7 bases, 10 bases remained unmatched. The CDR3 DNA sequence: TGTGCCAGCAGCTTCCAACAACTAGCGGGGGGTGGTAATGAGCAGTTCTTC. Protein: CASSFQQLAGGGNEQFF.

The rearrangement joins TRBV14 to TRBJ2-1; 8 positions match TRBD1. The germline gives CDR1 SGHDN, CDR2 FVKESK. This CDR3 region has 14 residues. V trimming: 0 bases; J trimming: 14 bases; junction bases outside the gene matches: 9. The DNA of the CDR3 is TGTGCCAGCAGCCAAGATGGAGTGAGACAGGGGAAGTTCTTC. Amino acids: CASSQDGVRQGKFF.

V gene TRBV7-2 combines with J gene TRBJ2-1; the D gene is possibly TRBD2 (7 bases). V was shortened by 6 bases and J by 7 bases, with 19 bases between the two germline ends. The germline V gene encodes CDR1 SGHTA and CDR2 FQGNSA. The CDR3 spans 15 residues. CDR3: CASSPLGGALNEQFF. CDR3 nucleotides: TGTGCCAGCAGTCCCCTAGGGGGGGCCTTGAATGAGCAGTTCTTC.

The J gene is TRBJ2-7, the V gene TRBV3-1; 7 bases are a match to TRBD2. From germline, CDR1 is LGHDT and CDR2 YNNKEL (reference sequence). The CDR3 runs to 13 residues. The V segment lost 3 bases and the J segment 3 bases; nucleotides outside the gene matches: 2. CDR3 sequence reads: CASSHPSGYEQYF. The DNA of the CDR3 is TGTGCCAGCAGCCATCCTAGCGGCTACGAGCAGTACTTC.

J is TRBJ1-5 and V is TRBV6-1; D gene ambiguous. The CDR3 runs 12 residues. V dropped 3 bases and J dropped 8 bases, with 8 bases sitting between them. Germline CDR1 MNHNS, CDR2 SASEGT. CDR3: CASSDRVEPQHF. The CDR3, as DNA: TGTGCCAGCAGTGATAGGGTTGAGCCCCAGCATTTT.

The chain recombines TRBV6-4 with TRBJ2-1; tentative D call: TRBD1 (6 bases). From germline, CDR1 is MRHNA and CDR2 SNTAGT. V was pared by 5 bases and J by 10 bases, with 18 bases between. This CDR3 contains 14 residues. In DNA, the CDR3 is TGTGCCAGCAGTACATATGACAGGTCTGGAGAGCAGTTCTTC. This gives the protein CASSTYDRSGEQFF.

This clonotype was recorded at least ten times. The DNA of the CDR3 is TGCGCCAGCAGCTTCGACACGGGACAGGGGAACACTGAAGCTTTCTTT. It is translated as CASSFDTGQGNTEAFF. The genes are TRBV5-1 and TRBJ1-1, with 9 bases identical to TRBD1. The CDR3 has 16 residues. Germline values: CDR1 SGHRS, CDR2 YFSETQ. Trimming at V came to 2 bases and at J to 1 base, leaving 6 bases not matched to a gene.

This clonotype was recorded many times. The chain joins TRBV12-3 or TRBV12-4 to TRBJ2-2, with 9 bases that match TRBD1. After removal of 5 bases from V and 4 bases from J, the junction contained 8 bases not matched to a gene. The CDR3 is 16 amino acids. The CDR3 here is CASSPGGQGRTGELFF. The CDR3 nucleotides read TGTGCCAGCAGTCCAGGGGGACAGGGTCGCACCGGGGAGCTGTTTTTT.

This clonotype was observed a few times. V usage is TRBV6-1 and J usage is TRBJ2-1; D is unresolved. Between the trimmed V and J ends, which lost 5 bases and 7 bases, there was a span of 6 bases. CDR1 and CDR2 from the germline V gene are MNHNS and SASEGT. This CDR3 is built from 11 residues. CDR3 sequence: CASSNQNEQFF. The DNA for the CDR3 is TGTGCCAGCAGTAATCAAAATGAGCAGTTCTTC.

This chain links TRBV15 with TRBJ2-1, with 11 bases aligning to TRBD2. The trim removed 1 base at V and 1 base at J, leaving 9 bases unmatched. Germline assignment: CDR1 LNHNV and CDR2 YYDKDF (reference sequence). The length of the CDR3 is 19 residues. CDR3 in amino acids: CATSRGSVASGGSYNEQFF. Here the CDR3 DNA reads TGTGCCACCAGCAGAGGTTCAGTGGCTAGCGGGGGGTCCTACAATGAGCAGTTCTTC.

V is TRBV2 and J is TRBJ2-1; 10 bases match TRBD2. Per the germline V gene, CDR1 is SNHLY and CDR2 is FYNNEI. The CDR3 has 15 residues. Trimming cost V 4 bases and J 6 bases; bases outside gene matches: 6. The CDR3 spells CASSATAGGPNEQFF. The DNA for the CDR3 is TGTGCCAGCAGTGCGACAGCGGGAGGGCCCAATGAGCAGTTCTTC.